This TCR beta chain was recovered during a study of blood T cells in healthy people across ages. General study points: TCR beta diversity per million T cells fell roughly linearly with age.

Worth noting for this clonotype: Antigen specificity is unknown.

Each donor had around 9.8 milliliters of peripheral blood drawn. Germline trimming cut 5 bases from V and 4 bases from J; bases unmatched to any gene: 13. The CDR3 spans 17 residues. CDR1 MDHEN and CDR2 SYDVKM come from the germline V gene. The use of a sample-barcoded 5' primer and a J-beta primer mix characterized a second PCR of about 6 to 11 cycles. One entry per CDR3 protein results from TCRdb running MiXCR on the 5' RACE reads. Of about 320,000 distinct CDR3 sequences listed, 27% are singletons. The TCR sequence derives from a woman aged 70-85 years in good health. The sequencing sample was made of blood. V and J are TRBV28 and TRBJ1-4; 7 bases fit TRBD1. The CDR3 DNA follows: TGTGCCAGCAGTAGCCCCAAAAACTCAGGGGGTAATGAAAAACTGTTTTTT. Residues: CASSSPKNSGGNEKLFF.